This TCR beta chain was captured by sequencing in a study of blood T cells in healthy people across ages. Turning to the study itself: There was about one barcoded beta molecule captured by template switching per two T cells. Findings and limits, study-wide: Unknown donor CMV status possibly confounded expanded clonotype changes. Across the age range, TCR beta diversity per million T cells fell in a roughly linear way.

A J-beta primer mix and a sample-barcoded 5' primer were used in a second PCR of roughly 7 to 12 cycles. Every sample produced at least 2.5 million CDR3-containing paired-end reads. TCRdb analysed the 5' RACE reads with MiXCR anew, one entry per CDR3 protein. The sample has 1,800,000 or so distinct CDR3 sequences; roughly two fifths are singletons. Regarding this clonotype: Its antigen is undetermined. One junction end disagrees with the germline gene, perhaps due to a read error.

Germline CDR1 is DFQATT and CDR2 is SNEGSKA (reference sequence). CDR3 size: 15 residues. The sequenced sample was blood. The chain carries TRBV20-1 and TRBJ2-7; D possibly uses TRBD1 or TRBD2 (5 bases each). The receptor's source is a human donor in good health. The CDR3: CSASPGAVFSYEQYF. As DNA, the CDR3 is TGTAGTGCTAGCCCCGGGGCAGTCTTCTCCTACGAGCAGTACTTC.